This T cell receptor (beta chain) was found in a study of blood T cells in healthy people across ages. CDR1 is SGHDN, CDR2 FVKESK, per germline. V was trimmed by 4 bases and J by 8 bases, leaving 11 bases between them. CDR3 length: 12 amino acids. It was with a sample-barcoded 5' primer and a J-beta primer mix that a second PCR of roughly 6 to 11 cycles was run. Each of the cDNA molecules was tagged by a template-switch adaptor with 12 random nucleotides. One entry per CDR3 protein results from TCRdb running MiXCR on the 5' RACE reads. This table holds 850,000 to 1,000,000 distinct CDR3 sequences, around 48% found once.

The source of this sequence is a man between 25 and 39 years old in good health. This sequence joins TRBV14 and TRBJ1-1; D is possibly TRBD1 (6 bases). What was sequenced was blood. CDR3 in amino acids: CASSLRTEEAFF. For the CDR3, the DNA is TGTGCCAGCAGCCTCCGGACAGAAGAAGCTTTCTTT.